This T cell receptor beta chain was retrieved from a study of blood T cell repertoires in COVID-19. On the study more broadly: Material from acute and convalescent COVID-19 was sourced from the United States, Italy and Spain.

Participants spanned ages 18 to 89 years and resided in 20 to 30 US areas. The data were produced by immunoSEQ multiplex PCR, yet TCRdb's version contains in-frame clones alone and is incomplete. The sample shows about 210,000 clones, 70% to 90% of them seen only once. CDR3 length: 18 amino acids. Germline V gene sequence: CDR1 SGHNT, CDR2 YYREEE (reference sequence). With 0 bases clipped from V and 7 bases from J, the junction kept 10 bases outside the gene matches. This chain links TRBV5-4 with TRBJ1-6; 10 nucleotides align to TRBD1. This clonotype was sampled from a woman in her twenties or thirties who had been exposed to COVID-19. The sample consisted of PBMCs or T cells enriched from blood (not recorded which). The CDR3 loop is CASSLVGIRTGGNSPLHF. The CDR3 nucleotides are TGTGCCAGCAGCTTGGTCGGCATCAGGACAGGGGGAAATTCACCCCTCCACTTT.